These 8 T cell receptor beta chains share one sample of origin, sequenced in a study of control samples from healthy donors and cancer patients. Here immunoSEQ multiplex PCR was the method, and the copy in TCRdb shows in-frame clones only, minus some. This sample has under 95,000 clones, with 84% found just once. The sequenced sample consisted of blood. Every receptor here comes from a man aged 45-65 years in good health.

V is TRBV7-3 and J is TRBJ2-1; D remains ambiguous. V lost 3 bases, J lost 2 bases, and 11 bases lay in between. Germline V CDR1 and CDR2: SGHTA, FQGTGA. There are 15 residues in the CDR3. CDR3 in amino acids: CASSFFPGTYNEQFF. In nucleotides, the CDR3 is TGTGCCAGCAGCTTTTTCCCAGGAACCTACAATGAGCAGTTCTTC.

The genes are TRBV5-6 and TRBJ2-1, with TRBD2 matching over 9 bases. The CDR3 extends over 14 amino acids. Losses at the gene ends were 5 bases for V and 7 bases for J; bases not matched to a gene: 7. Germline V gives CDR1 SGHDT, CDR2 YYEEEE. The DNA for the CDR3 is TGTGCCAGCAGTTTAGCGGGAGCAATAAATGAGCAGTTCTTC. Its protein product is CASSLAGAINEQFF.

Details on this clone: This CDR3 is also generated by other DNA sequences in the sample. V is TRBV10-3 and J is TRBJ1-5; a possible D gene is TRBD1 (5 bases). CDR3 size: 15 residues. V lost 0 bases and J lost 2, with 8 bases in between. Per the germline V gene, CDR1 is ENHRY and CDR2 is SYGVKD. The CDR3 nucleotides are TGTGCCATCAGTGAGTCTGGAGGGGGCAATCAGCCCCAGCATTTT. The encoded protein is CAISESGGGNQPQHF.

The chain joins TRBV10-3 to TRBJ1-1; D not resolved. Between the trimmed V and J ends, which lost 4 bases and 1 base, there was a span of 13 bases. CDR3 length: 15 amino acids. Germline values: CDR1 ENHRY, CDR2 SYGVKD. CDR3 DNA sequence: TGTGCCATCAGTGCTGGCGGGCCTCCGAACACTGAAGCTTTCTTT. Amino acids: CAISAGGPPNTEAFF.

V gene TRBV11-2 combines with J gene TRBJ2-5; 13 bases line up with TRBD2. The CDR3 covers 17 residues. Germline V CDR1 and CDR2: SGHAT, FQNNGV. The ends lost 4 bases at V and 5 bases at J; junction bases unmatched: 10. CDR3 nucleotide sequence: TGTGCCAGCAGCTCAACCTTACTAGCGGGAGGGCCGGAGACCCAGTACTTC. It yields the protein CASSSTLLAGGPETQYF.

The J gene is TRBJ1-1, the V gene TRBV10-3; 7 nucleotides line up with TRBD1. The CDR3 length is 11 residues. Trimming took 11 bases from V and 9 from J; bases not matched to a gene: 9. The V gene's germline CDR1 is ENHRY and CDR2 SYGVKD. The CDR3, as DNA: TGTGCCGCTGGGCAGGGACAGCAAGCTTTCTTT. Translating gives CAAGQGQQAFF.

The chain employs TRBV30 and TRBJ1-1; 7 bases map to TRBD1. The germline V gene has CDR1 GTSNPN and CDR2 SVGIG (reference sequence). This CDR3 is built from 14 residues. The trim removed 2 bases at V and 6 bases at J, leaving 9 bases unmatched. CDR3 residues: CAWSRTGDFAEAFF. The CDR3 nucleotides are TGTGCCTGGAGTAGAACAGGGGATTTCGCTGAAGCTTTCTTT. Variable domain in full (rest from reference TRBV30 and TRBJ1-1): SQTIHQWPATLVQPVGSPLSLECTVEGTSNPNLYWYRQAAGRGLQLLFYSVGIGQISSEVPQNLSASRPQDRQFILSSKKLLLSDSGFYLCAWSRTGDFAEAFFGQGTRLTVV.

The V and J genes are TRBV5-1 and TRBJ2-1, with 7 bases fitting TRBD1. V shed 4 bases, J shed 7 bases, and the junction held 11 bases outside the gene matches. The germline gives CDR1 SGHRS, CDR2 YFSETQ. The CDR3 consists of 15 residues. CDR3 nucleotides: TGCGCCAGCAGCCCGGGACAGTCGAGTCGGAATGAGCAGTTCTTC. This translates into CASSPGQSSRNEQFF.